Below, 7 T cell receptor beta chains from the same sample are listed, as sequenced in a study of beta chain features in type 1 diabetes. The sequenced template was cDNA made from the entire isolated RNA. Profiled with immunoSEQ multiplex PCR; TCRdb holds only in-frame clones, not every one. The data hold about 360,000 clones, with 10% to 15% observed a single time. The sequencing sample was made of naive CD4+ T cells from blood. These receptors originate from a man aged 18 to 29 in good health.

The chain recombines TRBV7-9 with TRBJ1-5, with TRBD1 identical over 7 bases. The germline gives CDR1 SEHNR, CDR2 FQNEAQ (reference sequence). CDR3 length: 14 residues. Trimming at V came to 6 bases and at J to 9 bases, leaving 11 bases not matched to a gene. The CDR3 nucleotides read TGTGCCAGCAGTACAGGGGTGGGTTTGGGGCCCCAGCATTTT. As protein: CASSTGVGLGPQHF.

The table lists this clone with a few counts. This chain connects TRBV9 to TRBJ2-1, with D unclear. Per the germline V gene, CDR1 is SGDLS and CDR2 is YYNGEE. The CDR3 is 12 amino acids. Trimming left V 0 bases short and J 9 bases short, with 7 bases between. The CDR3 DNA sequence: TGTGCCAGCAGCGTAGAAGTTAGTGAGCAGTTCTTC. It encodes CASSVEVSEQFF.

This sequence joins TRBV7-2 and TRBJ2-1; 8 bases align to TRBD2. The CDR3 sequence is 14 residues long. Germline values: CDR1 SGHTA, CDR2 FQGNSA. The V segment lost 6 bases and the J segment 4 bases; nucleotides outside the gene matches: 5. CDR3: CASSSSGPYNEQFF. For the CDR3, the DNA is TGTGCCAGCAGTTCTAGCGGGCCGTACAATGAGCAGTTCTTC.

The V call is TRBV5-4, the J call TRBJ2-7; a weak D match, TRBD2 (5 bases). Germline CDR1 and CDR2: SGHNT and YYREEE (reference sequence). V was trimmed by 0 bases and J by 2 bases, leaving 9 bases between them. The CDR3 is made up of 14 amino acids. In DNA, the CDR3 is TGTGCCAGCAGCTTGGCCGAGGGCCCCTACGAGCAGTACTTC. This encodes CASSLAEGPYEQYF.

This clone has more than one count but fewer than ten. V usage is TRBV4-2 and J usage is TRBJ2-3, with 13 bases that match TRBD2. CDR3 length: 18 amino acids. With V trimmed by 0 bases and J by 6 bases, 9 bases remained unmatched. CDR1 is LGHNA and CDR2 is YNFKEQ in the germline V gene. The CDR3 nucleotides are TGTGCCAGCAGCCAAGAGGGACTAGCGGGATTAGGGCGGGATACGCAGTATTTT. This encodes CASSQEGLAGLGRDTQYF.

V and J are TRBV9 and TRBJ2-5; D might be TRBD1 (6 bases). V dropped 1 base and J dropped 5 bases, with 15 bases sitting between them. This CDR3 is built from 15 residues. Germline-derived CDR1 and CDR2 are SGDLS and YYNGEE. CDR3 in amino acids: CASSVSGGQRETQYF. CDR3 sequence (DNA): TGTGCCAGCAGCGTAAGTGGGGGCCAGCGGGAGACCCAGTACTTC.

The CDR3 DNA reads as TGTGCCAGCAGCCTCAATCGGGGACAGGGGCAAGAGACCCAGTACTTC. This sequence encodes CASSLNRGQGQETQYF. The rearrangement joins TRBV16 to TRBJ2-5; 10 bases line up with TRBD1. V was clipped by 4 bases and J by 2 bases; unmatched bases: 7. Germline-derived CDR1 and CDR2 are KGHSY and FQNENV. This CDR3 contains 16 residues.